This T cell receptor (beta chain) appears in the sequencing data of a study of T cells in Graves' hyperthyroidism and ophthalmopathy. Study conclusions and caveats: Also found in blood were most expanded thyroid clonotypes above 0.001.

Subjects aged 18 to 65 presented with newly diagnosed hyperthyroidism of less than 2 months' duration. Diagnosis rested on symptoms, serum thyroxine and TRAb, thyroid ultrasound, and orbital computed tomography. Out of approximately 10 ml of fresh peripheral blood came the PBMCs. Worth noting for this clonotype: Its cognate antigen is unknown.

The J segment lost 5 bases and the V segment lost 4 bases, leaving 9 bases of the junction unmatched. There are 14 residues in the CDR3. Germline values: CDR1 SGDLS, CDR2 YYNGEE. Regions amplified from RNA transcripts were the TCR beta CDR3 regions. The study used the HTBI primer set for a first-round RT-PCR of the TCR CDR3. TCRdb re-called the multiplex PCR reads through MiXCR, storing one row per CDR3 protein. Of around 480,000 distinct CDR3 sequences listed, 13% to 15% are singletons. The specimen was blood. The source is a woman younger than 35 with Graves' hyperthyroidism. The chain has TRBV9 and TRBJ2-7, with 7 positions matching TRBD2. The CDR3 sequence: CASSPPGTKDEQYF. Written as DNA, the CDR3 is TGTGCCAGCAGCCCCCCCGGGACTAAGGACGAGCAGTACTTC.